Listed here are 20 T cell receptor beta chains from one sample, sequenced in a study of OX40 agonist ivuxolimab in advanced cancers. Library construction relied on the immunoSEQ multiplex PCR assay. The table comes from immuneACCESS by way of TCRdb, which keeps in-frame sequences with V and J called. Part of the clones is missing from these tables; in studies checked, under half for an unresolved V gene and the rest for unknown reasons. The sample table lists 40,000 to 55,000 clones, 85% to 95% of them with a count of one. The ten largest clonotypes hold approximately 25% of the sample. Sequencing used CD4+ or CD8+ T cells sorted from blood, obtained in a trial of the OX40 agonist ivuxolimab. These receptors originate from an adult with an advanced solid tumor such as melanoma, head and neck, liver or kidney cancer.

The J gene is TRBJ1-1, the V gene TRBV4-1, with D uncertain. CDR3 size: 14 residues. The V end was cut by 3 bases, the J end by 4 bases, with 12 bases between. Per germline, CDR1 MGHRA and CDR2 YSYEKL. This CDR3 is CASSQARGGTEAFF. The CDR3 DNA follows: TGCGCCAGCAGCCAGGCCAGAGGAGGCACTGAAGCTTTCTTT.

CDR3 DNA sequence: TGTGCCAGCAGCCAATCCGGAAATACGCAGTATTTT. It codes for CASSQSGNTQYF. The chain employs TRBV7-9 and TRBJ2-3; the D is unclear. Per germline, CDR1 SEHNR and CDR2 FQNEAQ (reference sequence). V was trimmed by 5 bases and J by 7 bases, leaving 10 bases between them. There are 12 residues in the CDR3.

The gene calls are TRBV9 and TRBJ2-1; no clear D gene. Germline V gene sequence: CDR1 SGDLS, CDR2 YYNGEE. V was clipped by 0 bases and J by 4 bases, with 5 bases between them. The CDR3 loop spans 13 amino acids. In nucleotides, the CDR3 is TGTGCCAGCAGCGTAGTGGAGTACAATGAGCAGTTCTTC. As protein: CASSVVEYNEQFF.

The chain joins TRBV29-1 to TRBJ2-1; TRBD2 aligns across 12 bases. Germline V lookup: CDR1 SQVTM, CDR2 ANQGSEA. With 0 bases clipped from V and 6 bases from J, the junction kept 9 bases outside the gene matches. The CDR3 loop spans 17 amino acids. The CDR3 loop is CSVEDRLAGDAPNEQFF. Here the CDR3 DNA reads TGCAGCGTTGAAGATCGACTAGCGGGAGACGCACCCAATGAGCAGTTCTTC.

The V call is TRBV2, the J call TRBJ2-3; the D gene is possibly TRBD2 (6 bases). Germline CDR1 SNHLY, CDR2 FYNNEI. Trimming pared 7 bases from V and 2 bases from J, leaving 10 bases between. CDR3 length equals 13 residues. In DNA form, the CDR3 reads TGTGCCAGCAACGAGCGGGCCACAGATACGCAGTATTTT. Its protein is CASNERATDTQYF.

In this sample, this clone turned up once. CDR3 nucleotides: TGTGCCAGCAGTTTCGGGGGGACAGATACGCAGTATTTT. It codes for CASSFGGTDTQYF. This chain uses TRBV27 with TRBJ2-3; 7 nucleotides align to TRBD2. Germline CDR1 is MNHEY and CDR2 is SMNVEV (reference sequence). There are 13 residues in the CDR3. J was trimmed by 3 bases and V by 3 bases; bases with no gene match: 0.

The rearrangement links TRBV28 to TRBJ2-7; D not certain. V gave up 3 bases and J gave up 0 bases, with 3 bases separating them. CDR1 and CDR2 from the germline V gene are MDHEN and SYDVKM. The CDR3 sequence is 12 residues long. CDR3 protein: CASSLSSYEQYF. The CDR3 coding sequence is TGTGCCAGCAGTTTGTCCTCCTACGAGCAGTACTTC.

This clone was detected a few times. V gene TRBV19 combines with J gene TRBJ1-1, with D hard to call. V lost 3 bases and J lost 1, with 12 bases in between. The CDR3 spans 15 residues. Germline lookup yields CDR1 LNHDA and CDR2 SQIVND (reference sequence). CDR3 sequence: CASSIDIYPNTEAFF. The DNA for the CDR3 is TGTGCCAGTAGTATCGACATATACCCGAACACTGAAGCTTTCTTT. The whole variable domain, filled in from reference TRBV19 and TRBJ1-1, reads DGGITQSPKYLFRKEGQNVTLSCEQNLNHDAMYWYRQDPGQGLRLIYYSQIVNDFQKGDIAEGYSVSREKKESFPLTVTSAQKNPTAFYLCASSIDIYPNTEAFFGQGTRLTVV.

The chain has TRBV6-5 and TRBJ1-4, with D uncertain. Germline CDR1 is MNHEY and CDR2 is SVGAGI. V lost 2 bases to trimming and J lost 0 bases, with 10 bases between them. CDR3 size: 16 residues. The CDR3 sequence is CASSYTWTTTNEKLFF. DNA for the CDR3: TGTGCCAGCAGTTACACATGGACGACAACTAATGAAAAACTGTTTTTT.

This chain uses TRBV29-1 with TRBJ2-2; perhaps TRBD2 as D (6 bases). Deletions cut 6 bases from V and 4 bases from J, with 12 bases between. Germline assignment: CDR1 SQVTM and CDR2 ANQGSEA. The CDR3 covers 13 residues. This CDR3 reads CSVSAGSTGELFF. As DNA, the CDR3 is TGCAGCGTGTCTGCGGGGAGCACCGGGGAGCTGTTTTTT.

The CDR3 region is CSVLYGQGAYNEQFF. The CDR3 region has the DNA TGCAGCGTTCTATATGGACAGGGGGCTTACAATGAGCAGTTCTTC. The rearrangement joins TRBV29-1 to TRBJ2-1; TRBD1 matches at 11 bases. The CDR3 sequence is 15 residues long. With V trimmed by 5 bases and J by 4 bases, 7 bases remained unmatched. Per the germline V gene, CDR1 is SQVTM and CDR2 is ANQGSEA.

The chain is built from TRBV28 and TRBJ1-4; TRBD1 agrees at 10 bases. Germline CDR1 is MDHEN and CDR2 is SYDVKM. The CDR3 runs 14 residues. The V segment lost 5 bases and the J segment 7 bases; nucleotides outside the gene matches: 4. The CDR3, as DNA: TGTGCCAGCAGTCTCGACAGGGGGCCTGAAAAACTGTTTTTT. Translating it yields CASSLDRGPEKLFF.

The chain has TRBV11-2 and TRBJ2-3; D is undetermined. Trimming left V 4 bases short and J 2 bases short, with 4 bases between. The CDR3 spans 12 residues. CDR1 is SGHAT and CDR2 is FQNNGV in the germline V gene. The CDR3 bases are TGTGCCAGCAGCTCCTTCACAGATACGCAGTATTTT. Translating gives CASSSFTDTQYF.

This chain uses TRBV29-1 with TRBJ2-5; either TRBD1 or TRBD2 may supply D (5 bases each). From germline, CDR1 is SQVTM and CDR2 ANQGSEA. Trimming removed 5 bases from V and 10 bases from J, with 14 bases in between. This CDR3 comprises 11 residues. CDR3 nucleotide sequence: TGCAGCGTTTTGAGAGGGGCAGGCCAGTACTTC. This codes for CSVLRGAGQYF.

The chain couples TRBV5-1 to TRBJ2-1, with 9 nucleotides matching TRBD2. The trim removed 1 base at V and 5 bases at J, leaving 7 bases unmatched. CDR3 length equals 16 residues. The V gene's germline CDR1 is SGHRS and CDR2 YFSETQ. CDR3 loop: CASSLIAGVMHNEQFF. CDR3 DNA: TGCGCCAGCAGCTTGATAGCGGGAGTAATGCACAATGAGCAGTTCTTC. The whole variable domain, remainder taken from reference TRBV5-1 and TRBJ2-1, is KAGVTQTPRYLIKTRGQQVTLSCSPISGHRSVSWYQQTPGQGLQFLFEYFSETQRNKGNFPGRFSGRQFSNSRSEMNVSTLELGDSALYLCASSLIAGVMHNEQFFGPGTRLTVL.

The rearrangement joins TRBV4-2 to TRBJ2-7, with D tentatively TRBD2 (6 bases). The CDR3 is 15 residues long. CDR1 and CDR2 (germline): LGHNA, YNFKEQ. The V end was cut by 1 base, the J end by 2 bases, with 12 bases between. The CDR3 region is CASSQGGDSTYEQYF. In DNA form, the CDR3 reads TGTGCCAGCAGCCAAGGGGGGGACTCAACCTACGAGCAGTACTTC.

This chain uses TRBV5-6 with TRBJ2-7, with 8 bases identical to TRBD1. The V gene end was trimmed by 0 bases and the J gene end by 5 bases; junction bases not matched to a gene: 4. The V gene's germline CDR1 is SGHDT and CDR2 YYEEEE. This CDR3 has 14 residues. CDR3 sequence (DNA): TGTGCCAGCAGCTTGGGCGACAGGGGCGACGAGCAGTACTTC. As protein: CASSLGDRGDEQYF.

V and J are TRBV9 and TRBJ1-2; D not resolved. V lost 4 bases and J lost 3, with 13 bases in between. CDR1 and CDR2 (germline): SGDLS, YYNGEE. The CDR3 length is 14 residues. CDR3 DNA sequence: TGTGCCAGCAGCCCTCGGATGGATTACTATGGCTACACCTTC. Residues: CASSPRMDYYGYTF.

The chain has TRBV27 and TRBJ2-7, with D possibly called TRBD1 or TRBD2 (5 bases each). CDR3 length: 15 residues. V lost 0 bases, J lost 2 bases, and 11 bases lay in between. Germline lookup yields CDR1 MNHEY and CDR2 SMNVEV (reference sequence). CDR3 residues: CASSLSGTITYEQYF. The CDR3 DNA is TGTGCCAGCAGTTTATCGGGGACCATTACCTACGAGCAGTACTTC.

This chain connects TRBV7-8 to TRBJ2-7; 9 positions match TRBD2. The trim removed 3 bases at V and 1 base at J, leaving 1 base unmatched. The CDR3 consists of 14 residues. Germline V gives CDR1 SGHVS, CDR2 FQNEAQ. The CDR3 loop reads CASSFSGSSYEQYF. In nucleotides, the CDR3 is TGTGCCAGCAGCTTTAGCGGGAGTTCCTACGAGCAGTACTTC.